This paragraph covers one T cell receptor (beta chain) sequence. This clone was seen at least ten times. No cognate antigen has been identified for it. Base qualities are missing; no much larger clone stands one base away. Library prep was done by PCR. The instrument was an Illumina HiSeq 4000. The TCR beta-chain CDR3 region of each patient was profiled by high-throughput sequencing. The source study handled its data this way. Drawing on CDR3 differences between clinicopathological groups, the researchers built a classifier meant to tell apart patients with distant-metastatic papillary thyroid cancer. The Shannon index was used to assess repertoire diversity, and the Morisita-Horn index was used to assess tumor-blood repertoire similarity. TCRdb passed the public sequencing reads through fastp at Q25 and MiXCR, retaining productive beta sequences. These V and J calls derive from TCRdb rather than the authors' analysis. Counted in this sample were some 16,000 clones; around an eighth of them appeared once. The ten largest clones add up to around 15% of the sample.

None of the patients had been given any treatment before thyroid surgery. Using T-cell receptor beta sequencing, the researchers looked back retrospectively at clinical samples from patients, gathered between about 2012 and 2019. The sample belongs to a study of metastatic and nonmetastatic thyroid tumors (dated by TCRdb to 2019 to 2021). General notes on the study: The researchers compared repertoires between peripheral blood samples and tumor or nodule tissue samples from patients with malignant or benign thyroid disease. Paper-wide results and their limitations: In both blood and tumor samples, malignant tumors were reported to have significantly higher TCR beta diversity than benign nodules.

There are 18 amino acids in the CDR3, from cysteine to phenylalanine inclusive. Here the CDR3 DNA is all that survives: 54 bases in frame from base 1. According to the germline V gene, CDR1 reads MGHRA and CDR2 reads YSYEKL. Here V drops 1 base and J drops 1 base, and the junction holds 7 bases not matched to any gene. This TCR was recovered from a female donor with papillary thyroid cancer or a benign thyroid nodule (not recorded which). Some clones in this sample may be carry-over from other donors' samples. Input material: tumor tissue. The rearrangement combines TRBV4-1 with TRBJ1-1, and 12 junctional nucleotides match TRBD1. The sequenced DNA is TGCGCCAGCAGCCAAGTGGGGACAGGGGGCGCCCGGAACACTGAAGCTTTCTTT. It encodes CASSQVGTGGARNTEAFF.